This T cell receptor (beta chain) comes out of a study of T cell changes during pregnancy in multiple sclerosis (dated by TCRdb to the late 2010s). Some background on the complete study: Changes in the T cell repertoire over the course of pregnancy were examined in this study in women with multiple sclerosis.

As encoded in the germline V gene (reference sequence), CDR1 is LNHDA while CDR2 is SQIVND. The CDR3 starts with the cysteine, ends with the phenylalanine, and has 15 residues. Of the read, only the CDR3 DNA is kept; its 45 bases are in frame from base 1. Clipping removes 4 bases from V and 5 bases from J, with 5 as the unmatched junction base count. Receptors were amplified or captured by the immunoSEQ multiplex PCR assay. TCRdb obtained this table from immuneACCESS and retained in-frame rearrangements with V and J assigned. These tables miss some clones; where compared with another copy, unresolved V genes account for less than half of the shortfall, and the remainder is unexplained. The sample table records tens of thousands of clones; less than 95% of these occur just once. Approximately 2.3% of the sample lies in the top ten. In the case of this clone: Its antigen is unknown. Base quality data are lacking; no much larger clone is found one base away.

This chain joins TRBV19 to TRBJ2-1, with TRBD2 identical over 10 junction bases. This TCR was sampled from a female donor in good health, enrolled as a control in a pregnancy study. Sequencing was performed on peripheral blood, taken in the second trimester of pregnancy. The sequenced DNA is TGTGCCAGTAGTACCCGACTAGCGGGTAACAATGAGCAGTTCTTC. Its coded protein is CASSTRLAGNNEQFF.